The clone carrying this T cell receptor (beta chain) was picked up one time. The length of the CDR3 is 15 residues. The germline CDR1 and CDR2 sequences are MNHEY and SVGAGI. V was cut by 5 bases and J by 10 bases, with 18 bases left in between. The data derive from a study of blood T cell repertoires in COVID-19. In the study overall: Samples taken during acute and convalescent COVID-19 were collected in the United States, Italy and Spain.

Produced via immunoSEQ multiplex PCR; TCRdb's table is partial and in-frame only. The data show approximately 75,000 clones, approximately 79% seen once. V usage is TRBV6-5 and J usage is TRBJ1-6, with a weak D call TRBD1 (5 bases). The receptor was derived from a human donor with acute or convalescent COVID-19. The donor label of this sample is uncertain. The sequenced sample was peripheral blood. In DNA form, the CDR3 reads TGTGCCAGCAGTCTTGCCGGCAGGGTCAGGTCACCCCTCCACTTT. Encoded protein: CASSLAGRVRSPLHF.